This T cell receptor (beta chain) was identified in a study of control samples from healthy donors and cancer patients. Some clones are missing from TCRdb's copy, which holds only in-frame ones; the method was immunoSEQ multiplex PCR. The data hold more than 65,000 clones, with over 80% observed a single time. This CDR3 has 16 residues. The source material was blood. This clonotype was obtained from a man aged 60-69 years in good health. The chain links TRBV21-1 to TRBJ2-7; the tabulated D call, TRBD2, remains unverified against the DNA. TRBV21-1 is a documented pseudogene. CDR3 coding DNA: TGTGCCAGCAGCGTAAATGCGGGAGTAGTTCTCCACGAGCAGTACTTC. Protein product: CASSVNAGVVLHEQYF.